The 18 T cell receptor beta chains in this list originate from one sample, sequenced in a study of blood T cell repertoires in COVID-19. Only in-frame clones appear in the TCRdb table, and some are missing; sequencing was by immunoSEQ multiplex PCR. The sample records around 19,000 clones, around 90% being singletons. The sequenced material came from peripheral blood. The receptors come from a man aged 65-85 years with active COVID-19.

The CDR3 DNA reads TGTGCCAGCAGTCCGGAGACCAAAAACATTCAGTACTTC. Residues: CASSPETKNIQYF. The chain links TRBV12-3 or TRBV12-4 to TRBJ2-4; D is unclear. V lost 5 bases, J lost 2 bases, and 7 bases lay in between. The CDR3 covers 13 residues.

The chain carries TRBV5-6 and TRBJ2-2; 8 bases agree with TRBD1. In germline, CDR1 is SGHDT, CDR2 YYEEEE. This CDR3 spans 17 amino acids. Germline trimming cut 3 bases from V and 6 bases from J; bases unmatched to any gene: 13. CDR3 coding DNA: TGTGCCAGCAGCTCTGGCGGGCCAGGGGGCTTTGCCGGGGAGCTGTTTTTT. The encoded protein is CASSSGGPGGFAGELFF.

J is TRBJ2-3 and V is TRBV4-3, with 10 bases identical to TRBD2. The germline V gene has CDR1 LGHNA and CDR2 YSLEER. With V trimmed by 4 bases and J by 6 bases, 22 bases remained unmatched. There are 20 residues in the CDR3. The CDR3 loop reads CASSLDPTGGKLAGSDTQYF. The CDR3 nucleotides read TGCGCCAGCAGCCTTGACCCCACCGGCGGTAAACTAGCGGGGTCCGATACGCAGTATTTT.

The chain uses TRBV14 and TRBJ1-2; D not certain. The V gene lost 0 bases and the J gene lost 7 bases, with 9 bases spanning the gap. The CDR3 spans 13 residues. Per germline, CDR1 SGHDN and CDR2 FVKESK. CDR3 protein: CASSQEREAGYTF. The CDR3 DNA sequence: TGTGCCAGCAGCCAAGAGAGGGAGGCTGGCTACACCTTC.

This chain uses TRBV29-1 with TRBJ1-1; D is possibly TRBD1 (5 bases). Germline CDR1 is SQVTM and CDR2 is ANQGSEA. The CDR3 length is 12 residues. Trimming took off 6 bases at V and 3 bases at J, with 11 bases between the two ends. For the CDR3, the DNA is TGCAGCGTAATGACGGGGGACACTGAAGCTTTCTTT. Translating gives CSVMTGDTEAFF.

This chain connects TRBV6-4 to TRBJ2-3; 7 bases agree with TRBD1. The CDR3 is 15 amino acids. Germline lookup yields CDR1 MRHNA and CDR2 SNTAGT. V lost 3 bases to trimming and J lost 0 bases; unmatched junction nucleotides: 3. CDR3 region: CASSETGSSTDTQYF. As DNA, the CDR3 is TGTGCCAGCAGTGAGACAGGGAGTAGCACAGATACGCAGTATTTT.

The V and J genes are TRBV10-1 and TRBJ1-1, with a tentative D call TRBD1 (5 bases). This CDR3 has 13 residues. Trimming took 5 bases from V and 0 from J, leaving 7 bases between them. Germline lookup yields CDR1 WNHNN and CDR2 SYGVQD (reference sequence). As DNA, the CDR3 is TGCGCCAGCAGTCGGGACTTGAACACTGAAGCTTTCTTT. It yields the protein CASSRDLNTEAFF.

The chain joins TRBV7-2 to TRBJ2-3; a possible D gene is TRBD2 (5 bases). Per germline, CDR1 SGHTA and CDR2 FQGNSA. V was shortened by 3 bases and J by 4 bases, with 11 bases between the two germline ends. CDR3 length: 14 residues. CDR3 residues: CASSFATSADTQYF. In nucleotides, the CDR3 is TGTGCCAGCAGCTTCGCCACTAGTGCAGATACGCAGTATTTT.

This clone was recorded once. The rearrangement links TRBV2 to TRBJ1-1; TRBD1 aligns across 12 bases. The CDR3 has 15 amino acids. Germline-derived CDR1 and CDR2 are SNHLY and FYNNEI. Germline trimming cut 6 bases from V and 4 bases from J; bases unmatched to any gene: 6. This CDR3 reads CASRLPGQGATEAFF. The CDR3 region has the DNA TGTGCCAGCAGACTACCGGGACAGGGGGCCACTGAAGCTTTCTTT.

The rearrangement uses TRBV2 and TRBJ2-7; 9 bases fit TRBD2. The CDR3 consists of 14 residues. Unmatched junction bases numbered 8, after V lost 4 bases and J lost 7 bases. Germline V gene lookup returns CDR1 SNHLY and CDR2 FYNNEI. The CDR3 is CASSASGAGFEQYF. The CDR3 nucleotides read TGTGCCAGCAGTGCTAGCGGGGCCGGGTTTGAGCAGTACTTC.

This chain links TRBV21-1 with TRBJ2-7; the table assigns TRBD1, which was not confirmed against the DNA. TRBV21-1 counts as a pseudogene. This CDR3 has 13 amino acids. The CDR3 loop is CASSKGAEYEQYF. The DNA of the CDR3 is TGTGCCAGCAGCAAAGGGGCCGAGTACGAGCAGTACTTC.

This rearrangement joins TRBV12-3 or TRBV12-4 to TRBJ2-7; D gene ambiguous. The CDR3 spans 13 residues. V gave up 2 bases and J gave up 2 bases, with 7 bases separating them. CDR3 protein: CASSLPDTYEQYF. The CDR3 DNA follows: TGTGCCAGCAGTTTACCCGACACCTACGAGCAGTACTTC.

This chain joins TRBV5-1 and TRBJ1-5; the D gene is possibly TRBD1 (5 bases). Trimming took off 5 bases at V and 3 bases at J, with 12 bases between the two ends. The CDR3 extends over 14 amino acids. Germline V CDR1 and CDR2: SGHRS, YFSETQ. CDR3 loop: CASSREGNNQPQHF. The CDR3 DNA reads TGCGCCAGCAGTAGGGAGGGGAACAATCAGCCCCAGCATTTT.

The rearrangement links TRBV4-3 to TRBJ2-7, with D perhaps TRBD2 (6 bases). Deletions cut 0 bases from V and 3 bases from J, with 12 bases between. The CDR3 is made up of 15 amino acids. CDR1 is LGHNA, CDR2 YSLEER, per germline. The CDR3 spells CASSQDSRGNYEQYF. DNA of the CDR3: TGCGCCAGCAGCCAAGATAGTCGGGGGAACTACGAGCAGTACTTC.

V usage is TRBV4-3 and J usage is TRBJ1-2; D remains ambiguous. The V gene's germline CDR1 is LGHNA and CDR2 YSLEER. Trimming cost V 3 bases and J 4 bases, with 9 bases left between them. This CDR3 has 13 residues. CDR3 residues: CASSQVGGYGYTF. In DNA, the CDR3 is TGCGCCAGCAGCCAGGTTGGAGGCTATGGCTACACCTTC.

The chain is built from TRBV11-2 and TRBJ2-7; D remains ambiguous. V was clipped by 0 bases and J by 7 bases, with 10 bases between them. The CDR3 has 13 residues. CDR1 is SGHAT and CDR2 is FQNNGV in the germline V gene. The CDR3 protein is CASSLDGFREQYF. CDR3 bases: TGTGCCAGCAGCTTAGACGGTTTCCGGGAGCAGTACTTC.

The V call is TRBV7-2, the J call TRBJ2-2; TRBD2 aligns across 11 bases. CDR3 size: 15 residues. With V trimmed by 7 bases and J by 5 bases, 6 bases remained unmatched. CDR1 is SGHTA, CDR2 FQGNSA, per germline. CDR3 coding DNA: TGTGCCAGCATGGGGGCTAGCGGGAGGACCGGGGAGCTGTTTTTT. Protein: CASMGASGRTGELFF.

The chain couples TRBV6-6 to TRBJ1-3, with D maybe TRBD1 (5 bases). V was pared by 5 bases and J by 0 bases, with 17 bases between. The CDR3 extends over 17 amino acids. Germline V CDR1 and CDR2: MNHNY, SVGAGI (reference sequence). The CDR3 DNA reads as TGTGCCAGCAGTCAACGACAGACTCTATTCTCTGGAAACACCATATATTTT. It is translated as CASSQRQTLFSGNTIYF.